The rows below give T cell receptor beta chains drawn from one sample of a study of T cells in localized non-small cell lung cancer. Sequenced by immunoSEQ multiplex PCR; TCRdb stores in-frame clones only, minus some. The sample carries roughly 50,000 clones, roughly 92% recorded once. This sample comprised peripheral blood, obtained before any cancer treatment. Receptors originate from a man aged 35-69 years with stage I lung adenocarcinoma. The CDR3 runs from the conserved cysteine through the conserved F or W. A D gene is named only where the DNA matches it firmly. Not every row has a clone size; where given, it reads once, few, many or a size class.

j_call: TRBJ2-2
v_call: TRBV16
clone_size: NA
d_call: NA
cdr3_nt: TGTGCCAGCAGCCGGGGAGTTGGGGAGCTGTTTTTT
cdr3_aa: CASSRGVGELFF

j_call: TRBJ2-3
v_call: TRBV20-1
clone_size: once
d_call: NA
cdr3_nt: TGCAGTGCAACGGGGTGGGATACGCAGTATTTT
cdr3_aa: CSATGWDTQYF

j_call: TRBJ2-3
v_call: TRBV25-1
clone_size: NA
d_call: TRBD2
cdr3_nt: TGTGCCAGCAGTGCAGCTAGCGGGAGAGACGGCACAGATACGCAGTATTTT
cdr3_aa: CASSAASGRDGTDTQYF

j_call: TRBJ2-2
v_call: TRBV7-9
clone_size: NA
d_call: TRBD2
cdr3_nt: TGTGCCAGCAGCTCGTCACTAGCGGGAGGGCCTCGGACCGGGGAGCTGTTTTTT
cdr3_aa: CASSSSLAGGPRTGELFF

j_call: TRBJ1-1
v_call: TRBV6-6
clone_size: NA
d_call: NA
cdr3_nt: TGTGCCAGCAGTTACGGTTCCGCTGGTGAAGCTTTCTTT
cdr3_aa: CASSYGSAGEAFF

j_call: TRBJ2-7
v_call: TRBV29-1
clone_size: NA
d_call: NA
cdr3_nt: TGCAGCGTTGGCGACAGTTCCTACGAGCAGTACTTC
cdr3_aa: CSVGDSSYEQYF

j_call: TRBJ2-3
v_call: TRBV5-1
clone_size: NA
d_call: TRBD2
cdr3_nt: TGCGCCAGCAGCCCACCCTCTAGCGGGAGAGGAGATACGCAGTATTTT
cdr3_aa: CASSPPSSGRGDTQYF

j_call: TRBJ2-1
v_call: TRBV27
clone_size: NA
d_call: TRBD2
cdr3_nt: TGTGCCAGCATGACTTGGACTAGCGGGAGCAATGAGCAGTTCTTC
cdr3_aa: CASMTWTSGSNEQFF

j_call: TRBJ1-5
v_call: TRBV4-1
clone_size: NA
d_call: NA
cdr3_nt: TGCGCCAGCAGCCAAGTTGGGGGGCAAGGGCAGCCCCAGCATTTT
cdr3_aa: CASSQVGGQGQPQHF

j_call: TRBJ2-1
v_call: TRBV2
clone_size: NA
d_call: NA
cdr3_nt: TGTGCCAGCAGTGACCAACTAGAGCGCTTTGAGCAGTTCTTC
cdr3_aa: CASSDQLERFEQFF

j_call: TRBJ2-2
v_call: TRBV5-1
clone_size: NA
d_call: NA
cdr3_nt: TGCGCCAGCCGACTCGCCGGGAGTGCGAACACCGGGGAGCTGTTTTTT
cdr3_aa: CASRLAGSANTGELFF

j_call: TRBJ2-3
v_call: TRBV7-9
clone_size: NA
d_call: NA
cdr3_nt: TGTGCCAGCAGCCCCAAAACGGCAGATACGCAGTATTTT
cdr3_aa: CASSPKTADTQYF

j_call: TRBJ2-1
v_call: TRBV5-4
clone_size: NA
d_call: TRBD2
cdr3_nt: TGTGCCAGCAGCTCGAACATAGCGGGAGACGGGAATGAGCAGTTCTTC
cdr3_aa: CASSSNIAGDGNEQFF

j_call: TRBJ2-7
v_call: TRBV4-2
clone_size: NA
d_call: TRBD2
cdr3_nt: TGTGCCAGCAGCCAAGAAGCTAGCGGGACACCCTACGAGCAGTACTTC
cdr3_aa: CASSQEASGTPYEQYF

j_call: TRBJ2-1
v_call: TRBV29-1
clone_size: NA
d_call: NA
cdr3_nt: TGCAGCGTTGAATTGGTCCCGTCGCTGTTCTTC
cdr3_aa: CSVELVPSLFF

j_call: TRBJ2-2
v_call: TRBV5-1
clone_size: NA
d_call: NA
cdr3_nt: TGCGCCAGCAGCGTACAGAACACCGGGGAGCTGTTTTTT
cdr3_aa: CASSVQNTGELFF

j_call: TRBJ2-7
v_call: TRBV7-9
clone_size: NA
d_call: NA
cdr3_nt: TGTGCCAGCAGCTACTGGGACGCCTACGAGCAGTACTTC
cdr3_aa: CASSYWDAYEQYF

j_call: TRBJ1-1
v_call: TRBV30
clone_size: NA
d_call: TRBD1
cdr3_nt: TGTGCCTGGAACACAGGGGGCCGGGGCTCTGAAGCTTTCTTT
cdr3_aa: CAWNTGGRGSEAFF

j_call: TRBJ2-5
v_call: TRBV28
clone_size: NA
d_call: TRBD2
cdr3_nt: TGTGCCAGCAGTCTAGGGTCCGGGACTAGCGGGAGTAGGGACCAAGAGACCCAGTACTTC
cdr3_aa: CASSLGSGTSGSRDQETQYF

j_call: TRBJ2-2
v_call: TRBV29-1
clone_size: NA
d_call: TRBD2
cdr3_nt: TGCAGCGTTGGACTAGCGGGAGCCTCCACCGGGGAGCTGTTTTTT
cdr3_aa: CSVGLAGASTGELFF

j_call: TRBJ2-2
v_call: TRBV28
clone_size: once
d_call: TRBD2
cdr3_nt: TGTGCCAGCAGTTCCAGACTGGCTAGCGGGAGATTGAACACCGGGGAGCTGTTTTTT
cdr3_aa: CASSSRLASGRLNTGELFF

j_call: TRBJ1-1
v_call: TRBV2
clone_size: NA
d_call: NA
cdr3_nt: TGTGCCAGCAGTGTTCTAGAGAGAGCAATTTCGGAAGCTTTCTTT
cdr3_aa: CASSVLERAISEAFF

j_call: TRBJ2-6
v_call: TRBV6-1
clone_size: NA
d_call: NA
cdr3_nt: TGTGCCAGCAGAAGGGGGGGGGAAGGGGCCAACGTCCTGACTTTC
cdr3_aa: CASRRGGEGANVLTF

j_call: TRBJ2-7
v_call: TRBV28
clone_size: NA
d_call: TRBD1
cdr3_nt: TGTGCCAGCAGTCCGACAGGGCCCTACGAGCAGTACTTC
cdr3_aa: CASSPTGPYEQYF

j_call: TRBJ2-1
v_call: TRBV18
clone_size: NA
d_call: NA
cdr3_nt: TGTGCCAGCTCACCACCAGGATGGAGCTCCTACAATGAGCAGTTCTTC
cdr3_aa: CASSPPGWSSYNEQFF

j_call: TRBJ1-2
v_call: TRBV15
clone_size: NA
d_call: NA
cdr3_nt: TGTGCCACCAGCAGAGGGGCAGGGGCGGATGGCTACACCTTC
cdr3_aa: CATSRGAGADGYTF

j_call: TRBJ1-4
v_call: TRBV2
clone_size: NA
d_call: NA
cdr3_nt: TGTGCCAGCAAGAAGACGGAGACGAATGAAAAACTGTTTTTT
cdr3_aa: CASKKTETNEKLFF